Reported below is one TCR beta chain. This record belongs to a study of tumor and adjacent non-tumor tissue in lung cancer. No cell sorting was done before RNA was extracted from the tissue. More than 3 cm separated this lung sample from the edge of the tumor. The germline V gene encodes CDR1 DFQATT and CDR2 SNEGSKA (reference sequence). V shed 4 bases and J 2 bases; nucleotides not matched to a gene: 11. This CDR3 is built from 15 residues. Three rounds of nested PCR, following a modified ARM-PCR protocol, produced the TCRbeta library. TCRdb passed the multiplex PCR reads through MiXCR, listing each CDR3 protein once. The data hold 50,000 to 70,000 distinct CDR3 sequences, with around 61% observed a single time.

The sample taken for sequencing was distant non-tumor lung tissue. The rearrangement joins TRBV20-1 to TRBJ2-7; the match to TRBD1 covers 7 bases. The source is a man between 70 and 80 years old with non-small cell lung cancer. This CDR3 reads CSAKVLTGNPYEQYF. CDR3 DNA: TGCAGTGCTAAAGTGTTGACAGGGAATCCCTACGAGCAGTACTTC.